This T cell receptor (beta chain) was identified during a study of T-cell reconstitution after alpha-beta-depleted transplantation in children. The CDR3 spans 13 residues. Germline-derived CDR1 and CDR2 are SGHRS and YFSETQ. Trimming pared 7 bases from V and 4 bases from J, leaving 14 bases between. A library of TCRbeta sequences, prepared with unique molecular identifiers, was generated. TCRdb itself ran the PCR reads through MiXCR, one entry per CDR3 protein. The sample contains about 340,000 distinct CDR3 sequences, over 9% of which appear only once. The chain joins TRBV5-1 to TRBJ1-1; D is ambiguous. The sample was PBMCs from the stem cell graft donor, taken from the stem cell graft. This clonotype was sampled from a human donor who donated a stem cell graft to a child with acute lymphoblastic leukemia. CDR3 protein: CASGRTLSTEAFF. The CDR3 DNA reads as TGCGCCAGCGGGAGGACGCTTTCCACTGAAGCTTTCTTT.